This T cell receptor (beta chain) was captured by sequencing in a study of CD8 T cells in ankylosing spondylitis. Trimming took off 1 base at V and 3 bases at J, with 7 bases between the two ends. The CDR3 contains 13 residues. Germline V gives CDR1 SGHRS, CDR2 YFSETQ. Via MiXCR, TCRdb re-called the 5' RACE reads, giving one row per CDR3 protein. The sample has about 270,000 distinct CDR3 sequences; roughly a third are singletons. This chain joins TRBV5-1 and TRBJ1-1; D gene uncertain. The clonotype was recovered from a male donor with ankylosing spondylitis or in good health (not recorded which). Sequencing was carried out using blood, either unsorted or a sorted T cell fraction (not recorded which). The CDR3 DNA follows: TGCGCCAGCAGCTTGATTGACGACACTGAAGCTTTCTTT. Translated, it gives CASSLIDDTEAFF.